This T cell receptor (beta chain) was sequenced in a study of CD8+ T cells in alopecia areata. In this sample, this clone turned up a few times. Genes and germline come from the mouse. Investigators isolated RNA and reverse transcribed it into cDNA to act as the sequencing template. Clones were sequenced by immunoSEQ multiplex PCR, and TCRdb holds only the in-frame ones, with some missing. The record shows around 290,000 clones for this sample, with no singletons present. A sort of pooled cutaneous lymph node cells used CD4, CD8alpha, NKG2D, NKG2ACE and other stains. The receptor was derived from a C3H/HeJ mouse with alopecia areata. The mouse strain carries the MHC haplotype H2-k. Sequenced input: CD4+ T cells sorted from a lymph node.

CDR3: CASSQGHYAEQFF. The CDR3 bases that were read are TGTGCCAGCAGTCAGGGTCATTATGCT. The J gene is TRBJ2-1, the V gene TRBV19, with D possibly matching TRBD1 (5 bases). The read gets to within 4 residues of the CDR3 end, and the germline J gene fills in the rest. This CDR3 comprises 13 residues. V lost 4 bases and J 4 bases, leaving 9 bases between the germline ends. Germline values: CDR1 FNHDT, CDR2 SITEND (reference sequence).